This TCR beta chain was identified during a study of a mutant IDH1 vaccine in newly diagnosed glioma. Across the study: Previous care, which was radiotherapy, temozolomide, or both, most often involved both.

Using immunoSEQ multiplex PCR, the repertoire was profiled, and TCRdb retains in-frame clones only, with some absent. The repertoire includes tens of thousands of clones, approximately 80% of them detected once, and around an eighth sits in the top ten. Germline CDR1 and CDR2: GTSNPN and SVGIG (reference sequence). V dropped 4 bases and J dropped 7; count of bases not matched to a gene: 10. The CDR3 has 15 residues. This clone is labeled medium-sized (0.01 to 0.1%). Its specificity is unknown. Study findings and constraints: Vaccine-induced responses were seen in about 95% of patients, spanning several MHC alleles.

Time point here: week 5, during vaccination. In the vaccine, a single dose held 300 ug of the mutant IDH1 20-mer peptide, along with topical imiquimod. This sequence originates from a middle-aged man with glioma. V gene TRBV30 combines with J gene TRBJ2-2; the match to TRBD1 covers 9 bases. Sequencing used PBMCs, obtained from a glioma patient whose treatment included an IDH1 peptide vaccine. This CDR3 reads CAWTVRDREVGELFF. Here the CDR3 DNA reads TGTGCCTGGACCGTACGGGACAGGGAGGTCGGGGAGCTGTTTTTT.